This TCR beta chain was sequenced during a study of blood T cell repertoires in COVID-19. The CDR3 has 15 residues. Germline V gene sequence: CDR1 MNHEY, CDR2 SVGAGI. Deletions cut 2 bases from V and 5 bases from J, with 16 bases between. Libraries were prepared by immunoSEQ multiplex PCR; TCRdb keeps only in-frame clonotypes and omits some of them. In the table there are 180,000 or so clones, around 86% of which are singletons. The chain combines TRBV6-5 with TRBJ2-7, with D perhaps matching TRBD1 (5 bases). The receptor was derived from a man aged 18 to 30 with acute or convalescent COVID-19. The sample comprised peripheral blood. The CDR3, as DNA: TGTGCCAGCAGTTACATTCGGGCAGGGAACCACGAGCAGTACTTC. This translates into CASSYIRAGNHEQYF.